This TCR beta chain came from a study of shared clonotypes between healthy human individuals. Study-level information: Aged between 18 and 49, the donors were a couple of women and three men. Study-level results: Sequencing depth was predicted to influence how clonotypes are shared among donors.

In regard to this clone: Its antigen is unknown.

Source study methods: Junction-only sequences without quality scores were provided by ImmunoSEQ, so filtering was different. The data were produced by immunoSEQ multiplex PCR, yet TCRdb's version contains in-frame clones alone and is incomplete. V, J and clone size are taken as reported in that table, and D and trimming were inferred from the DNA itself. The sample contains fewer than 600,000 clones, 60% to 85% of which appear only once. Germline V gene data show CDR1 as LGHNT and CDR2 as FRNRAP. The CDR3 sequence is 16 residues long. Trimming cost V 2 bases and J 2 bases; bases outside gene matches: 7.

This clonotype was sampled from a middle-aged woman in good health. Some clones in this sample may be carry-over from other donors' samples. The sequenced sample consisted of PBMCs. The rearrangement joins TRBV12-5 to TRBJ2-7, with TRBD1 identical over 9 bases. The CDR3 sequence: CASGLFLGQGAYEQYF. CDR3 sequence (DNA): TGTGCTAGTGGTTTGTTTCTGGGACAGGGTGCCTACGAGCAGTACTTC.